One T cell receptor beta chain is described in this entry. The antigen is not known. TCRdb's copy holds only in-frame clones and misses some; the assay was immunoSEQ multiplex PCR. Altogether about 150,000 clones are present, roughly nine tenths being singletons, with the ten largest covering 6.9%. The data are from a study of T cell responses to AZD1222 COVID-19 vaccine. Findings and caveats of the study: Clonal diversity may have been underestimated in mostly white British donors.

The sample here was peripheral blood, taken after recovery from COVID-19. The clonotype originates from an adult who had recovered from COVID-19.

The CDR3 reads CASSFRTGRTDTQYF. CDR3 in DNA: TGTGCCAGCAGCTTCCGGACAGGTCGCACAGATACGCAGTATTTT. The rearrangement links TRBV7-3 to TRBJ2-3; 7 bases match TRBD1. Germline V gene sequence: CDR1 SGHTA, CDR2 FQGTGA. The V segment lost 3 bases and the J segment 1 base; nucleotides outside the gene matches: 4. CDR3 size: 15 residues.